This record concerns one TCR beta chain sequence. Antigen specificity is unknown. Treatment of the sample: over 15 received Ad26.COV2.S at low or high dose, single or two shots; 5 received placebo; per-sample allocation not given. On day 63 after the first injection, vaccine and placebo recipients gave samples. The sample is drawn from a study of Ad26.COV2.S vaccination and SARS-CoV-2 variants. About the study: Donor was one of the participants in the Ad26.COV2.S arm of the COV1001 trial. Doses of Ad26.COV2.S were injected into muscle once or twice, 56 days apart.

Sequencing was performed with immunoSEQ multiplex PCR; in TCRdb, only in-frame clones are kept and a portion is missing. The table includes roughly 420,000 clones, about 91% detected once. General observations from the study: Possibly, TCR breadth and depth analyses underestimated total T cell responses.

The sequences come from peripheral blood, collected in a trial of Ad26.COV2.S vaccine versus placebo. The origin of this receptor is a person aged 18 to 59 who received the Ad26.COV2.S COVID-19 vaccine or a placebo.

The CDR3 DNA reads as TGTGCCAGTAGTATGCGGCCGAATGAAAAACTGTTTTTT. Protein product: CASSMRPNEKLFF. The V gene is TRBV19, the J gene TRBJ1-4; D is ambiguous. Germline assignment: CDR1 LNHDA and CDR2 SQIVND (reference sequence). CDR3 length equals 13 residues. The ends were cut back, 3 bases at V and 5 bases at J, with 7 bases in the middle.